This TCR beta chain was recorded in a study of PD-L1 blockade in urothelial cancer. About the research overall: Specimens of blood held a median count of 141,255 T cells.

The time point denotes: peripheral blood 6 weeks after treatment start. Study-level findings and limits: At 3 weeks on treatment, tumor-associated clones expanded more with durable benefit.

Data came from immunoSEQ multiplex PCR; TCRdb stores just in-frame clones and leaves some out. The repertoire includes roughly 100,000 clones, 75% to 90% of them detected once, and approximately 8% sits in the top ten. Worth noting for this clone: Its antigen remains unidentified.

CDR3 size: 15 residues. In germline, CDR1 is SGDLS, CDR2 YYNGEE. V lost 0 bases and J 0 bases, leaving 9 bases between the germline ends. Source: PBMCs, taken around atezolizumab (anti-PD-L1) treatment. This receptor was taken from a man between 65 and 85 years old with urothelial cancer. The chain recombines TRBV9 with TRBJ2-5, with a tentative D call TRBD2 (5 bases). The CDR3 reads CASSVGTAYQETQYF. CDR3 in DNA: TGTGCCAGCAGCGTAGGGACTGCGTACCAAGAGACCCAGTACTTC.